A selection of T cell receptor beta chains follows, all from one sample in a study of cytomegalovirus exposure and HLA in healthy donors. The data were produced by immunoSEQ multiplex PCR, yet TCRdb's version contains in-frame clones alone and is incomplete. The table shows some 180,000 clones, with roughly 80% occurring only once. The sequencing input was PBMCs. These receptors all come from a female donor in good health and CMV-seronegative. CDR3s include the opening cysteine and the closing phenylalanine or tryptophan. The D gene is left open where the match is weak. Where a row states a size, it is once, few, many or the class of an expanded clone; other rows omit it.

V gene	clone size	J gene	D gene	CDR3 protein	CDR3 DNA
TRBV2	NA	TRBJ1-5	NA	CASSEGQGDLPQHF	TGTGCCAGCAGTGAGGGGCAGGGCGACCTCCCCCAGCATTTT
TRBV19	few	TRBJ1-2	NA	CASSFPGLYGYTF	TGTGCCAGTAGTTTCCCAGGTCTCTATGGCTACACCTTC
TRBV4-3	NA	TRBJ1-4	NA	CASSQDAAGEYEKLFF	TGCGCCAGCAGCCAAGATGCGGCAGGGGAATATGAAAAACTGTTTTTT
TRBV28	once	TRBJ2-7	NA	CASSLRSRDSYEQYF	TGTGCCAGCAGTCTAAGATCCAGGGACTCCTACGAGCAGTACTTC
TRBV5-4	NA	TRBJ2-3	TRBD2	CASSLGGGAADTQYF	TGTGCCAGCAGCTTGGGCGGGGGGGCGGCAGATACGCAGTATTTT
TRBV19	NA	TRBJ1-6	NA	CASSPWAVNSPLHF	TGTGCCAGTAGTCCCTGGGCTGTCAATTCACCCCTCCACTTT
TRBV5-6	NA	TRBJ2-5	NA	CASSNPNREGTQYF	TGTGCCAGCAGCAACCCAAACAGGGAAGGGACCCAGTACTTC
TRBV30	NA	TRBJ1-1	NA	CAWSPLGRAETEAFF	TGTGCCTGGAGTCCCCTAGGCAGGGCTGAGACTGAAGCTTTCTTT
TRBV6-1	NA	TRBJ2-7	TRBD1	CASRGGQGSSYEQYF	TGTGCCAGCAGAGGCGGACAGGGATCTAGCTACGAGCAGTACTTC
TRBV7-5	NA	TRBJ2-5	NA	CARSLATGARETQYF	TGTGCCAGAAGCTTAGCGACAGGGGCGCGGGAGACCCAGTACTTC